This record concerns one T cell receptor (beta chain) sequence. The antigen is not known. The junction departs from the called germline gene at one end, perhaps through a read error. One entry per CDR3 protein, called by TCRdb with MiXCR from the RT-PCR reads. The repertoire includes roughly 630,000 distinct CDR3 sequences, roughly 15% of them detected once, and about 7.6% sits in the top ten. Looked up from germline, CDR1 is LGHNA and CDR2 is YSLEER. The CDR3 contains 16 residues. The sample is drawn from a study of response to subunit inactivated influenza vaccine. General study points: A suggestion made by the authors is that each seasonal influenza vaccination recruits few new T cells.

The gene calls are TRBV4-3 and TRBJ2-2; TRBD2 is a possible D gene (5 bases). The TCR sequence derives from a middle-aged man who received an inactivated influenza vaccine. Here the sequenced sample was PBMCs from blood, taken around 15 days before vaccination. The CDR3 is CASSQDLGANTGELVF. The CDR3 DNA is TGCGCCAGCAGCCAAGATCTTGGAGCGAACACCGGGGAGCTGGTTTTT.